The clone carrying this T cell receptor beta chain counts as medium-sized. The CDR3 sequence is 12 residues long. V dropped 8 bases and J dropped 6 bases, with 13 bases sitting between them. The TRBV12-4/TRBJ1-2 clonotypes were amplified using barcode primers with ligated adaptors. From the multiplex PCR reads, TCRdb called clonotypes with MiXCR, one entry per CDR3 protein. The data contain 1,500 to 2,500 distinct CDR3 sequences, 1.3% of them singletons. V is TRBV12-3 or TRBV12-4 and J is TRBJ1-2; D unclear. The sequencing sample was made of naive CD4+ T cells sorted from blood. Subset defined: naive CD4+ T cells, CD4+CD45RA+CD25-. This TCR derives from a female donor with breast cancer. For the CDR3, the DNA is TGTGCCAGCGGTGATAGAACGGATGGCTACACCTTC. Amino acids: CASGDRTDGYTF.